The 5 T cell receptor beta chains in this list originate from one sample, sequenced in a study of regulatory T cells in long-lasting Graves disease. Time point meaning: persistent/refractory GD, antithyroid drugs over 5 years with positive TRAb. The authors made the TCR library using RNA they extracted from PBMCs. The TCR beta library used iRepertoire HTBI primers with Arm-PCR amplification of CDR3. TCRdb reprocessed the multiplex PCR reads with MiXCR, giving one entry per CDR3 protein. The data hold 500,000 to 800,000 distinct CDR3 sequences, with 30% observed a single time. The source material was peripheral blood mononuclear cells (PBMCs), sampled when the disease was refractory, from a patient treated with antithyroid drugs. The receptors were gathered from a female donor with Graves disease.

This rearrangement joins TRBV6-5 to TRBJ2-5, with 10 positions matching TRBD2. The CDR3 is 16 amino acids. Losses at the gene ends were 1 base for V and 1 base for J; bases not matched to a gene: 3. Germline-derived CDR1 and CDR2 are MNHEY and SVGAGI. DNA for the CDR3: TGTGCCAGCAGTTACTGGACTAGCGGAAGCCAAGAGACCCAGTACTTC. It is translated as CASSYWTSGSQETQYF.

The chain combines TRBV6-1 with TRBJ2-7, with TRBD2 matching over 8 bases. Germline values: CDR1 MNHNS, CDR2 SASEGT. This CDR3 contains 14 residues. The V gene end was trimmed by 5 bases and the J gene end by 4 bases; junction bases not matched to a gene: 7. CDR3 in DNA: TGTGCCAGCAGTACTCAAACTAGCGGTTACGAGCAGTACTTC. Amino acid sequence: CASSTQTSGYEQYF.

The table lists this clonotype with a few counts. V usage is TRBV10-1 and J usage is TRBJ2-2, with 9 bases lining up with TRBD2. With 3 bases clipped from V and 4 bases from J, the junction kept 12 bases outside the gene matches. CDR3 length: 18 residues. Germline CDR1 reads WNHNN; CDR2 reads SYGVQD (reference sequence). DNA for the CDR3: TGCGCCAGCAGTGAAGTAGCGGGAGCTTCCGGTAGCACCGGGGAGCTGTTTTTT. Translated, it gives CASSEVAGASGSTGELFF.

V is TRBV5-4 and J is TRBJ2-7; D is undetermined. Germline V gives CDR1 SGHNT, CDR2 YYREEE (reference sequence). The CDR3 sequence is 11 residues long. V shed 4 bases and J shed 5 bases, with 7 bases lying between them. The CDR3 loop reads CASSGANEQYF. CDR3 bases: TGTGCCAGCAGCGGCGCAAACGAGCAGTACTTC.

This chain uses TRBV3-1 with TRBJ2-5; no firm D call. The J call is in doubt because the DNA end fits TRBJ2-1 better. This CDR3 is 11 amino acids long. The germline V gene has CDR1 LGHDT and CDR2 YNNKEL (reference sequence). CDR3 amino acids: CASSRHNEQFF. The CDR3 nucleotides are TGTGCCAGCAGCCGCCACAATGAGCAGTTCTTC.